This T cell receptor (beta chain) came from a study of OX40 agonist ivuxolimab in advanced cancers. The study, taken as a whole, reports: CD4+ and CD8+ T cells in blood underwent clonal expansion by week 6 at 0.1 to 3.0 mg/kg.

Concerning this clone: Antigen unknown.

Per the germline V gene, CDR1 is MNHEY and CDR2 is SVGAGI. Losses at the gene ends were 4 bases for V and 2 bases for J; bases not matched to a gene: 8. The CDR3 is 15 residues long. The data were produced by immunoSEQ multiplex PCR, yet TCRdb's version contains in-frame clones alone and is incomplete. The sample consists of fewer than 6,000 clones, 65% to 75% of them appearing once. The chain employs TRBV6-5 and TRBJ2-7, with TRBD1 matching 7 bases. The sequencing used CD4+ or CD8+ T cells sorted from blood, collected in a trial of the OX40 agonist ivuxolimab. This sequence originates from an adult with an advanced solid tumor such as melanoma, head and neck, liver or kidney cancer. CDR3 sequence (DNA): TGTGCCAGCAGTTCGAGGGACAGTAGTCCCTACGAGCAGTACTTC. This gives the protein CASSSRDSSPYEQYF.